Sequencing of this T cell receptor beta chain was carried out in a study of T-cell reconstitution after alpha-beta-depleted transplantation in children. This CDR3 is 16 amino acids long. CDR1 is SGHDT and CDR2 is YYEEEE in the germline V gene. V was cut by 4 bases and J by 6 bases, with 22 bases left in between. Researchers prepared the TCRbeta library using unique molecular identifiers, the study reports. TCRdb re-called the PCR reads with MiXCR, one entry per CDR3 protein. The sample holds some 500,000 distinct CDR3 sequences, around a third seen once. This sequence joins TRBV5-6 and TRBJ1-2, with D possibly matching TRBD1 (5 bases). The sample in question was PBMCs from the stem cell graft donor, obtained from the stem cell graft. This clonotype originated in a human donor who donated a stem cell graft to a child with aplastic anemia. The CDR3 DNA reads TGTGCCAGCAGCCCAGCCCCAGGGTGGCGGGCTGATGGCTACACCTTC. Its protein product is CASSPAPGWRADGYTF.